This TCR beta chain stems from a study of blood T cell repertoires in COVID-19 (TCRdb year 2020). Context from the whole study: Samples covering the acute and convalescent phases of COVID-19 were provided by collaborators in the United States, Italy and Spain. Nearly every sample came with metadata listing a de-identified subject ID, COVID-19 status, age in years and sex. Where HLA class I and class II types were available, the types were taken from metadata supplied by the sample provider, not from assay-based typing. The prospective study material was composed of cDNA or gDNA derived from T cells, B-cell-depleted T cells, or PBMCs. Samples came from the ongoing ImmuneRACE study (first 160 participants) plus 1,254 subjects from 6 global collaborators. Subjects who had been exposed to COVID-19, were actively infected with it, or had recovered from it provided the deeply sampled blood TCRbeta repertoires that made up the dataset. The repertoires were released in a freely available public database intended as a resource for research on the immune response to SARS-CoV-2. Results the study describes overall, beyond this receptor: The quantity of clinical and demographic metadata differed by source and by participant and was supplied without curation.

TCRbeta CDR3 regions were amplified from genomic DNA by means of the immunoSEQ Assay, a bias-controlled multiplex PCR. In the paper's pipeline: The number of nucleated cells in each sample was estimated from the amplification of reference gene primers within the assay. To quantify the absolute abundance of each unique TCRbeta CDR3 rearrangement, sequence reads were collapsed and filtered. For each sample, productive Simpson clonality was calculated as the square root of Simpson's diversity index across productive rearrangements. The immuneACCESS repertoire file appears here via TCRdb, limited to in-frame rearrangements. These files lack a portion of the clones; in checked studies, under half of the deficit traces to unresolved V genes, and the cause of the others is not known. The DNA gave D and trimming, while V, J and clone size come from that table. A total of roughly 180,000 clones appear in this sample, roughly four fifths of them only once. 6.5% to 8.5% of the sample is taken by the ten largest.

For this clone: The antigen this receptor binds is unknown. Per-nucleotide qualities are absent, and no much larger clonotype sits a single base away.

The collaborating institutions used their own protocols to collect whole blood in K2EDTA tubes. Collaborator samples were shipped for TCRbeta analysis as frozen whole blood, isolated PBMCs, or DNA extracted from either sample type. The cysteine opens and the phenylalanine closes a CDR3 of 15 amino acids. The DNA shown is the 45-base CDR3, in frame from base 1. From the germline V gene, CDR1 is SGHDT and CDR2 is YYEEEE. The germline ends are 11 bases apart after V is trimmed by 4 bases and J by 0 bases. This receptor was obtained from a human donor in a cohort sampled during active COVID-19. In this chain, TRBV5-6 is recombined with TRBJ2-1; the D segment could be TRBD1, given 5 matching bases. The sequenced sample consisted of peripheral blood. The CDR3 reads CASSLPGFSYNEQFF. The DNA is as follows: TGTGCCAGCAGCCTGCCAGGGTTCTCCTACAATGAGCAGTTCTTC.